This T cell receptor (beta chain) was recorded in a study of OX40 agonist ivuxolimab in advanced cancers. Overall study context: Given to patients was ivuxolimab, an agonistic anti-OX40 (CD134) antibody. Dose-escalation patients suffered from hepatocellular carcinoma, melanoma, renal cell or head and neck cancer.

Sequenced by immunoSEQ multiplex PCR; TCRdb stores in-frame clones only, minus some. Among tens of thousands of clones listed, more than 85% were seen once. The study's findings and limits: Some nonresponders also had low normalized T-cell clonal expansion.

There are 19 residues in the CDR3. Points on this clone: Its antigen is not identified.

The chain employs TRBV1 and TRBJ2-6. TRBV1 is assigned pseudogene status. The receptor was derived from an adult with an advanced solid tumor such as melanoma, head and neck, liver or kidney cancer. The sequencing used CD4+ or CD8+ T cells sorted from blood, collected in a trial of the OX40 agonist ivuxolimab. Here the CDR3 reads CTSSLLPGQTSSGANVLTF. CDR3 nucleotides: TGCACCAGCAGCCTACTCCCCGGGCAGACGAGCTCTGGGGCCAACGTCCTGACTTTC.